The 28 T cell receptor beta chains given below trace back to one sample, sequenced in a study of beta chain features in type 1 diabetes. Study outcomes and limitations: When Type 1 diabetes patients were examined, their TCRB CDR3s proved moderately but significantly shorter in all four CD4+ subsets.

Their recognized antigens are unknown. All of the isolated RNA was reverse transcribed, so expressed TCRB transcripts were sequenced. Using immunoSEQ multiplex PCR, the repertoire was profiled, and TCRdb retains in-frame clones only, with some absent. This sample has about 230,000 clones, with roughly 16% found just once. Material: naive CD4+ T cells from blood. The source of these receptors is a man in his thirties or forties with type 1 diabetes.

The rearrangement joins TRBV25-1 to TRBJ2-7, with 9 bases aligning to TRBD1. Germline V lookup: CDR1 MGHDK, CDR2 SYGVNS. After removal of 4 bases from V and 1 base from J, the junction contained 2 bases not matched to a gene. The length of the CDR3 is 14 residues. The CDR3 is CASSAGQGSYEQYF. CDR3 nucleotide sequence: TGTGCCAGCAGTGCGGGACAGGGATCCTACGAGCAGTACTTC.

The chain is built from TRBV18 and TRBJ1-2; D ambiguous. CDR1 is KGHSH and CDR2 is LQKENI in the germline V gene. The V gene lost 0 bases and the J gene lost 0 bases, with 8 bases spanning the gap. This CDR3 region has 15 residues. CDR3: CASSPPTYANYGYTF. The CDR3 DNA sequence: TGTGCCAGCTCACCACCGACCTATGCTAACTATGGCTACACCTTC.

This clone occurred a few times. The chain has TRBV2 and TRBJ2-1; D may be TRBD2 (6 bases). CDR1 and CDR2 (germline): SNHLY, FYNNEI. V was shortened by 2 bases and J by 8 bases, with 10 bases between the two germline ends. The CDR3 length is 13 residues. The CDR3: CASSELLADEQFF. The CDR3 DNA follows: TGTGCCAGCAGTGAATTACTAGCCGATGAGCAGTTCTTC. Drawing the rest from reference TRBV2 and TRBJ2-1, the complete variable domain is EPEVTQTPSHQVTQMGQEVILRCVPISNHLYFYWYRQILGQKVEFLVSFYNNEISEKSEIFDDQFSVERPDGSNFTLKIRSTKLEDSAMYFCASSELLADEQFFGPGTRLTVL.

This clone was observed a handful of times. V is TRBV9 and J is TRBJ1-4; D uncertain. V was cut by 6 bases and J by 4 bases, with 10 bases left in between. Germline CDR1 is SGDLS and CDR2 is YYNGEE. The CDR3 has 13 residues. The CDR3 bases are TGTGCCAGCATCGGCCAGGTTAATGAAAAACTGTTTTTT. It codes for CASIGQVNEKLFF. Full variable domain (missing parts from reference TRBV9 and TRBJ1-4): DSGVTQTPKHLITATGQRVTLRCSPRSGDLSVYWYQQSLDQGLQFLIQYYNGEERAKGNILERFSAQQFPDLHSELNLSSLELGDSALYFCASIGQVNEKLFFGSGTQLSVL.

The V and J genes are TRBV7-2 and TRBJ2-1; 7 nucleotides match TRBD2. The CDR3 is 14 residues long. After removal of 4 bases from V and 0 bases from J, the junction contained 0 bases not matched to a gene. Per germline, CDR1 SGHTA and CDR2 FQGNSA. CDR3 sequence reads: CASSSSGSYNEQFF. CDR3 coding DNA: TGTGCCAGCAGCTCTAGCGGCTCCTACAATGAGCAGTTCTTC.

This clone was counted only a few times. This chain joins TRBV10-3 and TRBJ2-6, with TRBD2 matching 12 bases. The CDR3 covers 19 residues. V was clipped by 1 base and J by 1 base; unmatched bases: 5. Germline V lookup: CDR1 ENHRY, CDR2 SYGVKD. Written as DNA, the CDR3 is TGTGCCATCAGTGAGTTCCCCGGACTAGCGGGATCTGGGGCCAACGTCCTGACTTTC. Translating it yields CAISEFPGLAGSGANVLTF.

The chain employs TRBV27 and TRBJ2-3; D is ambiguous. Trimming stripped 5 bases from V and 2 bases from J, with 8 bases between. Germline assignment: CDR1 MNHEY and CDR2 SMNVEV (reference sequence). This CDR3 is built from 13 residues. CDR3 bases: TGTGCCAGCAGTCTATTCTTCACAGATACGCAGTATTTT. Its translation is CASSLFFTDTQYF.

This rearrangement joins TRBV7-9 to TRBJ2-7; D ambiguous. Germline CDR1 reads SEHNR; CDR2 reads FQNEAQ (reference sequence). Trimming removed 1 base at V and 0 bases at J, with 7 bases between. CDR3 length: 14 residues. The CDR3 DNA is TGTGCCAGCAGCTTAGAGGGCGGCTCCTACGAGCAGTACTTC. It yields the protein CASSLEGGSYEQYF.

V usage is TRBV7-9 and J usage is TRBJ2-5; 7 bases agree with TRBD2. Germline lookup yields CDR1 SEHNR and CDR2 FQNEAQ (reference sequence). The junction had 2 bases not matched to a gene; V was cut back by 5 bases and J by 2 bases. The CDR3 loop spans 13 amino acids. CDR3 DNA: TGTGCCAGCAGCCGGACTAGGCAAGAGACCCAGTACTTC. Its translation: CASSRTRQETQYF.

CDR3 in amino acids: CASSDGNIQYF. CDR3 nucleotides: TGTGCCAGCAGCGACGGAAACATTCAGTACTTC. J is TRBJ2-4 and V is TRBV27, with D unresolved. Germline loops: CDR1 MNHEY, CDR2 SMNVEV (reference sequence). The CDR3 spans 11 residues. Trimming removed 6 bases at V and 6 bases at J, with 6 bases between.

This clone was counted only a few times. The chain has TRBV5-4 and TRBJ2-5, with D tentatively TRBD1 (5 bases). Germline V CDR1 and CDR2: SGHNT, YYREEE (reference sequence). V was trimmed by 0 bases and J by 2 bases, leaving 11 bases between them. The CDR3 has 15 residues. The CDR3 loop reads CASSLDRTTQETQYF. CDR3 in DNA: TGTGCCAGCAGCTTGGACCGGACAACACAAGAGACCCAGTACTTC.

V gene TRBV7-2 combines with J gene TRBJ2-7, with D tentatively TRBD2 (6 bases). Per germline, CDR1 SGHTA and CDR2 FQGNSA. The CDR3 is 15 amino acids. The V and J ends lost 5 bases and 2 bases respectively, with 16 bases between them. The CDR3 nucleotides are TGTGCCAGCAGCAATACTAGCCGAAACGCCTACGAGCAGTACTTC. Protein product: CASSNTSRNAYEQYF.

V usage is TRBV29-1 and J usage is TRBJ2-3; D is tentatively TRBD1 or TRBD2 (6 bases each). CDR1 is SQVTM and CDR2 is ANQGSEA in the germline V gene. Trimming took 4 bases from V and 1 from J, leaving 15 bases between them. The CDR3 contains 15 residues. The CDR3 region is CSVGVRGGGTDTQYF. The CDR3 nucleotides read TGCAGCGTTGGCGTCAGGGGCGGGGGCACAGATACGCAGTATTTT.

This chain links TRBV2 with TRBJ2-7, with TRBD2 as a possible D gene (6 bases). The CDR3 loop spans 14 amino acids. Germline CDR1 reads SNHLY; CDR2 reads FYNNEI. V shed 2 bases and J shed 3 bases, with 11 bases lying between them. In nucleotides, the CDR3 is TGTGCCAGCAGTGAACGGGGACTCCTCTACGAGCAGTACTTC. This sequence encodes CASSERGLLYEQYF. The full variable domain, completed using reference TRBV2 and TRBJ2-7, is EPEVTQTPSHQVTQMGQEVILRCVPISNHLYFYWYRQILGQKVEFLVSFYNNEISEKSEIFDDQFSVERPDGSNFTLKIRSTKLEDSAMYFCASSERGLLYEQYFGPGTRLTVT.

Comment on this clone: Additional DNA sequences in this sample encode the identical CDR3. The V and J genes are TRBV6-4 and TRBJ1-1; D perhaps matches TRBD1 (5 bases). The CDR3 loop spans 13 amino acids. Trimming stripped 3 bases from V and 1 base from J, with 6 bases between. CDR1 is MRHNA and CDR2 is SNTAGT in the germline V gene. In nucleotides, the CDR3 is TGTGCCAGCAGTGAACAGGAGAACACTGAAGCTTTCTTT. This encodes CASSEQENTEAFF.

The genes are TRBV7-2 and TRBJ1-2; TRBD1 matches 7 bases. The germline V gene has CDR1 SGHTA and CDR2 FQGNSA. Germline trimming cut 9 bases from V and 5 bases from J; bases unmatched to any gene: 3. This CDR3 has 11 amino acids. CDR3 DNA: TGTGCCAGTCGGACAGGATATGGCTACACCTTC. Protein sequence: CASRTGYGYTF.

The gene calls are TRBV28 and TRBJ2-1; unclear D gene. The germline gives CDR1 MDHEN, CDR2 SYDVKM. V lost 8 bases and J lost 1, with 15 bases in between. The CDR3 is 15 residues long. The CDR3 nucleotides read TGTGCCAGCCCCGATTCCTCCGGATCCTACAATGAGCAGTTCTTC. Residues: CASPDSSGSYNEQFF. The complete variable domain, with remaining parts taken from reference TRBV28 and TRBJ2-1, reads DVKVTQSSRYLVKRTGEKVFLECVQDMDHENMFWYRQDPGLGLRLIYFSYDVKMKEKGDIPEGYSVSREKKERFSLILESASTNQTSMYLCASPDSSGSYNEQFFGPGTRLTVL.

The chain employs TRBV7-9 and TRBJ1-1; D may be TRBD1 (6 bases). Trimming shortened V by 5 bases and J by 1 base, and 8 bases separated the two germline ends. The CDR3 runs to 13 residues. Germline CDR1 reads SEHNR; CDR2 reads FQNEAQ (reference sequence). This CDR3 reads CASSPGQNTEAFF. The CDR3, as DNA: TGTGCCAGCAGCCCGGGACAGAACACTGAAGCTTTCTTT. Filled out from reference TRBV7-9 and TRBJ1-1, the complete variable domain reads DTGVSQNPRHKITKRGQNVTFRCDPISEHNRLYWYRQTLGQGPEFLTYFQNEAQLEKSRLLSDRFSAERPKGSFSTLEIQRTEQGDSAMYLCASSPGQNTEAFFGQGTRLTVV.

The chain links TRBV4-3 to TRBJ2-1, with D possibly matching TRBD2 (6 bases). This CDR3 has 16 amino acids. CDR1 LGHNA and CDR2 YSLEER come from the germline V gene. Trimming removed 1 base at V and 4 bases at J, with 14 bases between. The CDR3 DNA follows: TGCGCCAGCAGCCAAGTTTCGGGAGAATCTTACAATGAGCAGTTCTTC. This translates into CASSQVSGESYNEQFF.

The chain uses TRBV18 and TRBJ2-1; D may be TRBD1 or TRBD2 (5 bases each). CDR3 size: 13 residues. The V end was cut by 4 bases, the J end by 4 bases, with 8 bases between. CDR1 is KGHSH, CDR2 LQKENI, per germline. The DNA for the CDR3 is TGTGCCAGCTCACGGGACGGATACAATGAGCAGTTCTTC. It encodes CASSRDGYNEQFF. Full variable domain (outside the CDR3, taken from reference TRBV18 and TRBJ2-1): NAGVMQNPRHLVRRRGQEARLRCSPMKGHSHVYWYRQLPEEGLKFMVYLQKENIIDESGMPKERFSAEFPKEGPSILRIQQVVRGDSAAYFCASSRDGYNEQFFGPGTRLTVL.

The V call is TRBV29-1, the J call TRBJ1-1; a possible D gene is TRBD1 (6 bases). This CDR3 comprises 14 residues. CDR1 is SQVTM and CDR2 is ANQGSEA in the germline V gene. Trimming cost V 8 bases and J 5 bases, with 21 bases left between them. The CDR3 DNA is TGCAGCTCCCGATCCCTTATGGGGGCAACTGAAGCTTTCTTT. Its protein product is CSSRSLMGATEAFF. Combining the CDR3 with reference TRBV29-1 and TRBJ1-1 gives the whole variable domain SAVISQKPSRDICQRGTSLTIQCQVDSQVTMMFWYRQQPGQSLTLIATANQGSEATYESGFVIDKFPISRPNLTFSTLTVSNMSPEDSSIYLCSSRSLMGATEAFFGQGTRLTVV.

In its sample, this clone was seen a few times. The chain combines TRBV5-1 with TRBJ2-2; 9 nucleotides align to TRBD1. J was trimmed by 3 bases and V by 7 bases; bases with no gene match: 4. Per germline, CDR1 SGHRS and CDR2 YFSETQ. The length of the CDR3 is 14 residues. The CDR3 region is CASSQGADTGELFF. The CDR3 nucleotides are TGCGCCAGCTCACAGGGGGCAGACACCGGGGAGCTGTTTTTT.

A single count supports this clone. This chain links TRBV15 with TRBJ1-5; D remains unclear. Trimming stripped 2 bases from V and 4 bases from J, with 9 bases between. This CDR3 has 14 residues. CDR1 LNHNV and CDR2 YYDKDF come from the germline V gene (reference sequence). CDR3 in DNA: TGTGCCACCAGCAGAACGTACACTAATCAGCCCCAGCATTTT. Amino acid sequence: CATSRTYTNQPQHF. The full variable domain, in which reference TRBV15 and TRBJ1-5 provide the parts outside the CDR3, is DAMVIQNPRYQVTQFGKPVTLSCSQTLNHNVMYWYQQKSSQAPKLLFHYYDKDFNNEADTPDNFQSRRPNTSFCFLDIRSPGLGDTAMYLCATSRTYTNQPQHFGDGTRLSIL.

This clone was counted a few times. The V and J genes are TRBV30 and TRBJ1-2, with D possibly matching TRBD1 (6 bases). CDR3 length equals 14 residues. V lost 8 bases to trimming and J lost 3 bases, with 19 bases between them. Germline V gives CDR1 GTSNPN, CDR2 SVGIG (reference sequence). The chain's CDR3 is CARTRGAGDYGYTF. CDR3 bases: TGTGCCCGCACCCGGGGGGCCGGGGACTATGGCTACACCTTC.

This rearrangement joins TRBV29-1 to TRBJ2-7; 7 nucleotides line up with TRBD1. V was clipped by 4 bases and J by 6 bases; unmatched bases: 12. Germline CDR1 SQVTM, CDR2 ANQGSEA. The CDR3 is 14 residues long. CDR3 nucleotide sequence: TGCAGCGTTGCGGGGAGACAGGGCGTGGGCGAGCAGTACTTC. This codes for CSVAGRQGVGEQYF.

The chain links TRBV7-9 to TRBJ2-4; tentatively, D is TRBD2 (5 bases). V lost 5 bases and J lost 0, with 8 bases in between. Germline V lookup: CDR1 SEHNR, CDR2 FQNEAQ (reference sequence). This CDR3 spans 14 amino acids. The CDR3 here is CASSPGLAKNIQYF. The CDR3 DNA reads TGTGCCAGCAGCCCCGGACTAGCCAAAAACATTCAGTACTTC.

This clone was counted a few times. The chain joins TRBV9 to TRBJ2-5; D unresolved. The CDR3 runs to 14 residues. V lost 3 bases, J lost 1 base, and 10 bases lay in between. CDR1 and CDR2 (germline): SGDLS, YYNGEE. The CDR3 reads CASSEAPRQETQYF. The CDR3 DNA reads TGTGCCAGCAGCGAGGCCCCTCGCCAAGAGACCCAGTACTTC. Combining the CDR3 with reference TRBV9 and TRBJ2-5 gives the whole variable domain DSGVTQTPKHLITATGQRVTLRCSPRSGDLSVYWYQQSLDQGLQFLIQYYNGEERAKGNILERFSAQQFPDLHSELNLSSLELGDSALYFCASSEAPRQETQYFGPGTRLLVL.

The rearrangement uses TRBV28 and TRBJ1-5, with no clear D. Germline V gene lookup returns CDR1 MDHEN and CDR2 SYDVKM. The CDR3 loop spans 12 amino acids. Between the trimmed V and J ends, which lost 4 bases and 3 bases, there was a span of 4 bases. The CDR3 sequence: CASSSLNQPQHF. The DNA for the CDR3 is TGTGCCAGCAGTTCCCTCAATCAGCCCCAGCATTTT.